The 32 T cell receptor beta chains presented below share a single source sample, sequenced in a study of cytomegalovirus exposure and HLA in healthy donors. The study ran its PCR with 60 Vbeta and 13 Jbeta primers. Sequencing was performed with immunoSEQ multiplex PCR; in TCRdb, only in-frame clones are kept and a portion is missing. The table records approximately 54,000 clones, more than 65% of them present only once. The specimen was PBMCs. The receptors were sampled from a woman aged 18-30 years in good health and CMV-seronegative.

This chain uses TRBV5-1 with TRBJ1-4, with 7 bases aligning to TRBD1. CDR3 size: 13 residues. V shed 3 bases and J 8 bases; nucleotides not matched to a gene: 4. Per the germline V gene, CDR1 is SGHRS and CDR2 is YFSETQ. The CDR3 protein is CASSSPGGEKLFF. The CDR3 DNA reads TGCGCCAGCAGCTCCCCAGGGGGGGAAAAACTGTTTTTT.

This sequence joins TRBV29-1 and TRBJ2-2, with D maybe TRBD1 (5 bases). The germline gives CDR1 SQVTM, CDR2 ANQGSEA. The CDR3 sequence is 13 residues long. With 7 bases removed from V and 5 bases from J, the gap between germline ends came to 14 bases. The DNA of the CDR3 is TGCAGCGCAGAAACTCAGGGAACCGGGGAGCTGTTTTTT. It encodes CSAETQGTGELFF.

The chain combines TRBV9 with TRBJ2-6, with a tentative D call TRBD2 (6 bases). Germline V gene data show CDR1 as SGDLS and CDR2 as YYNGEE. The CDR3 has 15 residues. The V end lost 7 bases, the J end lost 3 bases, and 14 bases lay between the germline ends. The CDR3, as DNA: TGTGCCAGCGGGACTCCCCTCTTTGGGGCCAACGTCCTGACTTTC. Translation: CASGTPLFGANVLTF.

V usage is TRBV5-5 and J usage is TRBJ2-1, with D maybe TRBD1 (6 bases). The germline CDR1 and CDR2 sequences are SGHKS and YYEKEE (reference sequence). The CDR3 has 16 amino acids. Trimming cost V 4 bases and J 0 bases, with 14 bases left between them. CDR3 sequence: CASSPRGHSSYNEQFF. CDR3 DNA: TGTGCCAGCAGCCCACGGGGACACTCCTCCTACAATGAGCAGTTCTTC.

The genes are TRBV5-1 and TRBJ1-1, with D possibly TRBD1 on 5 matching bases. Between the trimmed V and J ends, which lost 1 base and 5 bases, there was a span of 12 bases. Germline lookup yields CDR1 SGHRS and CDR2 YFSETQ. The CDR3 sequence is 14 residues long. The CDR3 bases are TGCGCCAGCAGCTTGAGGTCAGGGCATACTGAAGCTTTCTTT. Protein sequence: CASSLRSGHTEAFF.

The chain carries TRBV27 and TRBJ1-1; 7 bases are shared with TRBD1. The germline gives CDR1 MNHEY, CDR2 SMNVEV (reference sequence). Losses at the gene ends were 3 bases for V and 8 bases for J; bases not matched to a gene: 6. The CDR3 is made up of 13 amino acids. CDR3: CASSFRPRGEAFF. Here the CDR3 DNA reads TGTGCCAGCAGTTTTAGGCCCAGGGGGGAAGCTTTCTTT.

CDR3 bases: TGTGCCAGCAGCTTCCAGCCTCTAGGTGGGGCTTTCTTT. Protein: CASSFQPLGGAFF. The chain couples TRBV5-4 to TRBJ1-1; the D is unclear. Germline CDR1 is SGHNT and CDR2 is YYREEE (reference sequence). V gave up 2 bases and J gave up 11 bases, with 16 bases separating them. The CDR3 has 13 amino acids.

The rearrangement joins TRBV5-6 to TRBJ2-5; 11 bases line up with TRBD2. Germline trimming cut 0 bases from V and 4 bases from J; bases unmatched to any gene: 5. Germline CDR1 is SGHDT and CDR2 is YYEEEE. This CDR3 is built from 16 residues. The CDR3 DNA is TGTGCCAGCAGCTTGGGGTCTCTAGCGGGAGGAGAGACCCAGTACTTC. Its protein is CASSLGSLAGGETQYF.

The V gene is TRBV5-1, the J gene TRBJ2-1; 7 bases fit TRBD1. The V gene end was trimmed by 4 bases and the J gene end by 5 bases; junction bases not matched to a gene: 9. Germline V gene sequence: CDR1 SGHRS, CDR2 YFSETQ. This CDR3 contains 15 residues. CDR3 DNA sequence: TGCGCCAGCAGCCCCACCGACAGGGAAGACAATGAGCAGTTCTTC. Protein: CASSPTDREDNEQFF.

The V call is TRBV30, the J call TRBJ1-2; D call uncertain. There are 11 residues in the CDR3. Germline V lookup: CDR1 GTSNPN, CDR2 SVGIG (reference sequence). Trimming stripped 2 bases from V and 5 bases from J, with 6 bases between. CDR3 DNA: TGTGCCTGGAGTTTGCAGTATGGCTACACCTTC. This sequence encodes CAWSLQYGYTF.

V and J are TRBV28 and TRBJ2-7; 9 bases align to TRBD1. The CDR3 loop spans 14 amino acids. With 5 bases clipped from V and 6 bases from J, the junction kept 8 bases outside the gene matches. The germline gives CDR1 MDHEN, CDR2 SYDVKM. CDR3 DNA sequence: TGTGCCAGCAGTCTAGGGGGACAGGGCTCCGAGCAGTACTTC. This gives the protein CASSLGGQGSEQYF.

The chain links TRBV7-8 to TRBJ2-7; D is uncertain. CDR3 length: 14 residues. Germline V gene data show CDR1 as SGHVS and CDR2 as FQNEAQ. V was shortened by 5 bases and J by 5 bases, with 16 bases between the two germline ends. CDR3 DNA: TGTGCCAGCAGCCCGACACGCGTCCTGGACGAGCAGTACTTC. It translates to CASSPTRVLDEQYF.

The chain links TRBV6-6 to TRBJ2-7; D is possibly TRBD1 (6 bases). The CDR3 consists of 15 residues. Germline lookup yields CDR1 MNHNY and CDR2 SVGAGI (reference sequence). V lost 7 bases and J lost 4, with 20 bases in between. Written as DNA, the CDR3 is TGTGCCAGCACTCCAGAGGGACAACACATATACGAGCAGTACTTC. Translating gives CASTPEGQHIYEQYF.

The V and J genes are TRBV2 and TRBJ1-6; the D gene is possibly TRBD1 (6 bases). Germline V gene data show CDR1 as SNHLY and CDR2 as FYNNEI. V lost 3 bases, J lost 7 bases, and 13 bases lay in between. The CDR3 loop spans 15 amino acids. The CDR3 DNA reads as TGTGCCAGCAGTGACTATGGGGGCACGAATTCACCCCTCCACTTT. This encodes CASSDYGGTNSPLHF.

V gene TRBV2 combines with J gene TRBJ1-1; the D is unclear. The V gene lost 4 bases and the J gene lost 7 bases, with 7 bases spanning the gap. This CDR3 is built from 11 residues. Germline V lookup: CDR1 SNHLY, CDR2 FYNNEI. The CDR3 loop is CASSVESEAFF. The CDR3 DNA reads as TGTGCCAGCAGTGTAGAGAGTGAAGCTTTCTTT.

V and J are TRBV5-1 and TRBJ2-2, with 7 bases aligning to TRBD1. In germline, CDR1 is SGHRS, CDR2 YFSETQ. The CDR3 spans 16 residues. The ends lost 4 bases at V and 3 bases at J; junction bases unmatched: 9. CDR3 bases: TGCGCCAGCAGCGGGGCAGGGGGTACGCACACCGGGGAGCTGTTTTTT. This gives the protein CASSGAGGTHTGELFF. The full variable domain, completed using reference TRBV5-1 and TRBJ2-2, is KAGVTQTPRYLIKTRGQQVTLSCSPISGHRSVSWYQQTPGQGLQFLFEYFSETQRNKGNFPGRFSGRQFSNSRSEMNVSTLELGDSALYLCASSGAGGTHTGELFFGEGSRLTVL.

This chain links TRBV25-1 with TRBJ1-1; D is unresolved. The CDR3 has 12 residues. CDR1 is MGHDK, CDR2 SYGVNS, per germline. The ends were cut back, 7 bases at V and 2 bases at J, with 8 bases in the middle. The CDR3 DNA follows: TGTGCCAGCACTGGCTCCAACACTGAAGCTTTCTTT. Protein product: CASTGSNTEAFF.

The V gene is TRBV23-1, the J gene TRBJ2-7, with TRBD1 identical over 10 bases. TRBV23-1 belongs to the ORF category, with a function that is uncertain. The CDR3 contains 15 residues. Trimming took 2 bases from V and 3 from J; bases not matched to a gene: 4. DNA of the CDR3: TGCGCCAGCAGTCAAGGGGGGACAGGGGACTACGAGCAGTACTTC. It encodes CASSQGGTGDYEQYF.

The chain combines TRBV10-3 with TRBJ1-1; 7 bases match TRBD1. V shed 6 bases and J 7 bases; nucleotides not matched to a gene: 2. The CDR3 is 11 amino acids. Germline V gene lookup returns CDR1 ENHRY and CDR2 SYGVKD. The CDR3 here is CAISRDSEAFF. In DNA, the CDR3 is TGTGCCATCAGCCGGGACAGTGAAGCTTTCTTT.

V and J are TRBV7-2 and TRBJ1-3; D gene ambiguous. Trimming left V 1 base short and J 0 bases short, with 10 bases between. The CDR3 sequence is 16 residues long. Germline CDR1 reads SGHTA; CDR2 reads FQGNSA. The CDR3 reads CASSLGSASSGNTIYF. DNA of the CDR3: TGTGCCAGCAGCTTAGGCAGCGCCAGCTCTGGAAACACCATATATTTT.

Only a few counts were recorded for this clone. The chain has TRBV15 and TRBJ2-6; no clear D. The CDR3 runs 15 residues. V lost 0 bases, J lost 2 bases, and 5 bases lay in between. Per the germline V gene, CDR1 is LNHNV and CDR2 is YYDKDF (reference sequence). This chain's CDR3 is CATSREPTGANVLTF. The CDR3 bases are TGTGCCACCAGCAGAGAACCTACTGGGGCCAACGTCCTGACTTTC.

The chain combines TRBV10-2 with TRBJ1-2; a weak D match, TRBD1 (5 bases). CDR1 is WSHSY and CDR2 is SAAADI in the germline V gene. The CDR3 sequence is 13 residues long. The V end was cut by 0 bases, the J end by 6 bases, with 8 bases between. CDR3 amino acids: CASSESLTDGYTF. Here the CDR3 DNA reads TGCGCCAGCAGTGAGTCGTTGACAGATGGCTACACCTTC.

V gene TRBV27 combines with J gene TRBJ2-5; D is possibly TRBD1 (6 bases). Trimming removed 6 bases at V and 1 base at J, with 15 bases between. Germline lookup yields CDR1 MNHEY and CDR2 SMNVEV (reference sequence). The CDR3 sequence is 15 residues long. CDR3 sequence (DNA): TGTGCCAGCAGGGATCTACAGGGACCCCAAGAGACCCAGTACTTC. Translation gives CASRDLQGPQETQYF.

The chain employs TRBV4-2 and TRBJ2-1, with 14 bases identical to TRBD2. Trimming at V came to 4 bases and at J to 0 bases, leaving 2 bases not matched to a gene. Germline V CDR1 and CDR2: LGHNA, YNFKEQ. The CDR3 contains 17 residues. CDR3 DNA sequence: TGTGCCAGCAGCCCCGGACTAGCGGGAGGCTCCTACAATGAGCAGTTCTTC. It translates to CASSPGLAGGSYNEQFF.

CDR3 DNA sequence: TGTGCCAGCAGTTTACAGACGGGAGGCCAGCCCCAGCATTTT. This sequence encodes CASSLQTGGQPQHF. The chain recombines TRBV28 with TRBJ1-5; D remains unclear. The germline CDR1 and CDR2 sequences are MDHEN and SYDVKM. Trimming took 2 bases from V and 7 from J, leaving 12 bases between them. The CDR3 runs 14 residues. The full variable domain, with the rest looked up from reference TRBV28 and TRBJ1-5, is DVKVTQSSRYLVKRTGEKVFLECVQDMDHENMFWYRQDPGLGLRLIYFSYDVKMKEKGDIPEGYSVSREKKERFSLILESASTNQTSMYLCASSLQTGGQPQHFGDGTRLSIL.

J is TRBJ1-5 and V is TRBV28, with D unresolved. Trimming took off 3 bases at V and 4 bases at J, with 19 bases between the two ends. The CDR3 is made up of 17 amino acids. Germline CDR1 is MDHEN and CDR2 is SYDVKM. CDR3 region: CASSFFLGRFANQPQHF. In nucleotides, the CDR3 is TGTGCCAGCAGTTTTTTTTTAGGCAGGTTCGCGAATCAGCCCCAGCATTTT.

This clone has just a few counts. The V and J genes are TRBV5-6 and TRBJ2-1; D is uncertain. The CDR3 sequence is 11 residues long. Deletions cut 2 bases from V and 9 bases from J, with 6 bases between. Germline V lookup: CDR1 SGHDT, CDR2 YYEEEE. In nucleotides, the CDR3 is TGTGCCAGCAGCTTCACGGTTGAGCAGTTCTTC. Its translation is CASSFTVEQFF.

The rearrangement joins TRBV28 to TRBJ1-6; D is uncertain. Germline CDR1 reads MDHEN; CDR2 reads SYDVKM. The CDR3 consists of 12 residues. The V end was cut by 8 bases, the J end by 5 bases, with 7 bases between. CDR3 residues: CASLTNNSPLHF. The CDR3 bases are TGTGCCAGCCTGACAAATAATTCACCCCTCCACTTT. Together with reference TRBV28 and TRBJ1-6, the CDR3 gives the full variable domain: DVKVTQSSRYLVKRTGEKVFLECVQDMDHENMFWYRQDPGLGLRLIYFSYDVKMKEKGDIPEGYSVSREKKERFSLILESASTNQTSMYLCASLTNNSPLHFGNGTRLTVT.

V is TRBV5-6 and J is TRBJ2-3; D is undetermined. The CDR3 is 12 residues long. CDR1 is SGHDT, CDR2 YYEEEE, per germline. V lost 4 bases to trimming and J lost 8 bases, with 11 bases between them. This chain's CDR3 is CASSPMGVTQYF. DNA for the CDR3: TGTGCCAGCAGCCCAATGGGCGTTACGCAGTATTTT.

The V and J genes are TRBV9 and TRBJ2-1; 9 bases fit TRBD2. J was trimmed by 1 base and V by 5 bases; bases with no gene match: 7. The germline V gene has CDR1 SGDLS and CDR2 YYNGEE. The CDR3 covers 16 residues. CDR3 nucleotides: TGTGCCAGCAGTTCCTTTAGCGGGAGTTCCTACAATGAGCAGTTCTTC. Residues: CASSSFSGSSYNEQFF.

This sequence joins TRBV4-1 and TRBJ2-7; 10 bases are shared with TRBD1. The CDR3 is 16 residues long. CDR1 MGHRA and CDR2 YSYEKL come from the germline V gene. With 1 base clipped from V and 2 bases from J, the junction kept 5 bases outside the gene matches. The CDR3: CASSQASGQGAYEQYF. Here the CDR3 DNA reads TGCGCCAGCAGCCAAGCCTCCGGACAGGGGGCCTACGAGCAGTACTTC.

The chain joins TRBV5-6 to TRBJ1-1, with a weak D call TRBD1 (5 bases). Trimming took 7 bases from V and 1 from J, leaving 11 bases between them. The CDR3 contains 13 residues. Germline lookup yields CDR1 SGHDT and CDR2 YYEEEE. The CDR3 protein is CASAGGGNTEAFF. The CDR3 nucleotides read TGTGCCAGCGCGGGCGGGGGGAACACTGAAGCTTTCTTT.